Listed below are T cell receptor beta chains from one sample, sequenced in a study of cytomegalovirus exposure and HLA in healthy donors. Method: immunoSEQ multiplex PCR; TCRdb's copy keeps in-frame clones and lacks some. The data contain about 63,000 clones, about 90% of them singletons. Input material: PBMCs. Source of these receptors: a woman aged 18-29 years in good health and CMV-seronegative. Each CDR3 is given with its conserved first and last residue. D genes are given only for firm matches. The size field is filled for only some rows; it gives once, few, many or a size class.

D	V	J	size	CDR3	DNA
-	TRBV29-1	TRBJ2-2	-	CSVRQRTNTGELFF	TGCAGCGTACGACAGAGGACGAACACCGGGGAGCTGTTTTTT
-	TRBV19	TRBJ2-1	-	CASSIRGTAYNEQFF	TGTGCCAGTAGTATCCGCGGGACAGCCTACAATGAGCAGTTCTTC
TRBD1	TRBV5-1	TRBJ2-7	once	CASSTGQGVSEQYF	TGCGCCAGCAGCACCGGACAGGGCGTCTCGGAGCAGTACTTC
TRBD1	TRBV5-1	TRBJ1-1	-	CASSTEVPGQSRAFF	TGCGCCAGCAGCACCGAAGTCCCGGGACAGAGCCGAGCTTTCTTT
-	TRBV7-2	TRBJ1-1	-	CASSPPNKNTEAFF	TGTGCCAGCAGCCCCCCAAACAAGAACACTGAAGCTTTCTTT
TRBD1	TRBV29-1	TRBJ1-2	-	CSVATGTGDGYTF	TGCAGCGTAGCAACCGGGACAGGGGATGGCTACACCTTC
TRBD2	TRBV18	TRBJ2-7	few	CASSPPAGAAYEQYF	TGTGCCAGCTCACCACCAGCGGGGGCCGCCTACGAGCAGTACTTC
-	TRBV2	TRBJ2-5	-	CASSDGAGETQYF	TGTGCCAGCAGTGACGGCGCGGGAGAGACCCAGTACTTC
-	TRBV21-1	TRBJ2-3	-	CASSQGSGGPRTDTQYF	TGTGCCAGCAGTCAGGGTTCCGGGGGACCGCGCACAGATACGCAGTATTTT
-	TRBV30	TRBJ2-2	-	CAGRGTANTGELFF	TGTGCCGGCCGGGGGACCGCGAACACCGGGGAGCTGTTTTTT
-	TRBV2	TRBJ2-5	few	CASCAGQQETQYF	TGTGCCAGCTGTGCGGGACAGCAAGAGACCCAGTACTTC
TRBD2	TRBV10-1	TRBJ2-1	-	CASSDSGTSGRNEQFF	TGCGCCAGCAGTGATTCCGGGACTAGCGGACGAAATGAGCAGTTCTTC
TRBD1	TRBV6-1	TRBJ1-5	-	CASSPTGDGSQPQHF	TGTGCCAGCAGCCCGACAGGGGACGGGAGTCAGCCCCAGCATTTT
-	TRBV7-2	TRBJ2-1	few	CASTPPAGHQIF	TGTGCCAGCACCCCCCCTGCGGGGCATCAGATCTTC
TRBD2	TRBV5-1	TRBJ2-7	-	CASSSAGGPYEQYF	TGCGCCAGCAGCTCAGCGGGGGGACCTTACGAGCAGTACTTC
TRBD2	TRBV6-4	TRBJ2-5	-	CASRRPTSGSSQETQYF	TGTGCCAGCAGACGACCGACTAGCGGGTCGTCTCAAGAGACCCAGTACTTC
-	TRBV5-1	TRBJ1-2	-	CASSTQEANYGYTF	TGCGCCAGCAGCACCCAGGAGGCCAACTATGGCTACACCTTC
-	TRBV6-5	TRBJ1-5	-	CASSYSGGSNQPQHF	TGTGCCAGCAGTTACTCGGGGGGGAGCAATCAGCCCCAGCATTTT
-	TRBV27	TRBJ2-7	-	CASSLQGLLPYEQYF	TGTGCCAGCAGTTTACAGGGGCTATTACCCTACGAGCAGTACTTC
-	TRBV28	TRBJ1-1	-	CASSLSAGNTEAFF	TGTGCCAGCAGTTTAAGTGCGGGGAACACTGAAGCTTTCTTT
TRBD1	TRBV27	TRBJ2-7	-	CASKPWDRGPEQYF	TGTGCCAGCAAGCCCTGGGACAGGGGGCCCGAGCAGTACTTC
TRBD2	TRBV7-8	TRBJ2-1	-	CASSTRLAGVSPSYNEQFF	TGTGCCAGCAGCACTCGACTAGCGGGTGTCTCCCCCTCCTACAATGAGCAGTTCTTC
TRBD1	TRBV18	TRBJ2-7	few	CASSPQGAGEQYF	TGTGCCAGCTCACCTCAGGGGGCAGGCGAGCAGTACTTC
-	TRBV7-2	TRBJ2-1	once	CASSLLDLQFF	TGTGCCAGCAGCCTGCTGGACTTACAGTTCTTC
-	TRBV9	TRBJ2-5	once	CASSRDYTVQETQYF	TGTGCCAGCAGCAGAGACTACACCGTTCAAGAGACCCAGTACTTC
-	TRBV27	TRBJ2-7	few	CASSSGYEQYF	TGTGCCAGCAGTTCCGGCTACGAGCAGTACTTC
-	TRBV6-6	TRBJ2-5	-	CASSYTWDWSQETQYF	TGTGCCAGCAGTTACACCTGGGACTGGAGCCAAGAGACCCAGTACTTC
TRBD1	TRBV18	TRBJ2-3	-	CASSPPTGVGDTQYF	TGTGCCAGCTCACCACCGACAGGGGTGGGGGATACGCAGTATTTT
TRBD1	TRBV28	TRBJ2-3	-	CASSFLLRTGATDTQYF	TGTGCCAGCAGTTTCCTCCTCAGGACAGGGGCCACAGATACGCAGTATTTT
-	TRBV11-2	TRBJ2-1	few	CASSERDSYSYNEQFF	TGTGCCAGCAGCGAACGGGACTCGTACTCCTACAATGAGCAGTTCTTC
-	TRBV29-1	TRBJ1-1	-	CSAEVAINTEAFF	TGCAGCGCCGAGGTAGCTATAAACACTGAAGCTTTCTTT
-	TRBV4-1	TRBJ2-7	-	CASSQEFRETIYYEQYF	TGCGCCAGCAGCCAAGAGTTCCGGGAGACGATTTATTACGAGCAGTACTTC
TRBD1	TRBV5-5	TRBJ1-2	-	CASSLTGDDSGYTF	TGTGCCAGCAGCTTAACAGGGGATGATAGCGGCTACACCTTC
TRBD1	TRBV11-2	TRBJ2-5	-	CASSLGQGGGETQYF	TGTGCCAGCAGCCTAGGACAGGGAGGTGGGGAGACCCAGTACTTC
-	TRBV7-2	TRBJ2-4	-	CASSLVIGAGNKNIQYF	TGTGCCAGCAGCTTAGTTATTGGGGCAGGGAACAAAAACATTCAGTACTTC
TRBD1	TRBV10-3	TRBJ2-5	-	CAISELGRQGQETQYF	TGTGCCATCAGTGAGTTGGGCCGACAGGGCCAAGAGACCCAGTACTTC
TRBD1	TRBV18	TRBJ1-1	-	CASSQTGTTEAFF	TGTGCCAGCTCACAGACAGGGACCACTGAAGCTTTCTTT
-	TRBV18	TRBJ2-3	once	CASSPPKGGVDTQYF	TGTGCCAGCTCACCACCGAAGGGCGGGGTGGATACGCAGTATTTT
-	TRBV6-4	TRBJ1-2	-	CATEFLSGHENYGYTF	TGTGCCACCGAGTTTCTATCAGGGCACGAGAACTATGGCTACACCTTC
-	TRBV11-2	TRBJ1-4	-	CASSSQLGEKLFF	TGTGCCAGCAGCTCTCAACTAGGGGAAAAACTGTTTTTT